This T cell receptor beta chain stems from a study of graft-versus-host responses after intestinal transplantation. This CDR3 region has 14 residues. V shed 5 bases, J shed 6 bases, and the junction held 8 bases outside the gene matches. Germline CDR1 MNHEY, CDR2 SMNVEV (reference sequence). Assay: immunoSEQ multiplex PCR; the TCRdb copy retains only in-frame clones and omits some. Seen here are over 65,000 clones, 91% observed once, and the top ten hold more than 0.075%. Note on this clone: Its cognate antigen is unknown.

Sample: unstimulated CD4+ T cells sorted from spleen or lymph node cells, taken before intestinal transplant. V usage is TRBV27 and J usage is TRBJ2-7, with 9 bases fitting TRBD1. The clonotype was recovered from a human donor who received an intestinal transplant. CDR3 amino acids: CASSPRDRVAEQYF. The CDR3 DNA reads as TGTGCCAGCAGTCCTCGGGACAGGGTAGCCGAGCAGTACTTC.